The rows below give T cell receptor beta chains drawn from one sample of a study of blood T cell repertoires in COVID-19. Sequencing was performed with immunoSEQ multiplex PCR; in TCRdb, only in-frame clones are kept and a portion is missing. Of 75,000 to 100,000 clones in the sample, roughly nine tenths were seen once. The sequencing sample was made of peripheral blood. These receptors all come from a man between 60 and 75 years old with acute or convalescent COVID-19. CDR3s include the opening cysteine and the closing phenylalanine or tryptophan. D genes are given only for firm matches. Not all rows give a size; the values are once, few, many and, for expanded clones, a class.

D gene | J gene | clone size | V gene | CDR3 protein | CDR3 DNA
- | TRBJ1-4 | once | TRBV5-8 | CASSPAGVVANEKLFF | TGTGCCAGCAGCCCCGCGGGAGTCGTCGCTAATGAAAAACTGTTTTTT
- | TRBJ2-1 | - | TRBV7-7 | CASSVIQGDEQFF | TGTGCCAGCAGCGTAATACAGGGAGATGAGCAGTTCTTC
- | TRBJ1-2 | - | TRBV9 | CASSVDGEVGKGNYGYTF | TGTGCCAGCAGCGTAGATGGGGAAGTCGGTAAGGGGAACTATGGCTACACCTTC
- | TRBJ2-1 | - | TRBV5-8 | CASSWVGAIINYNEQFF | TGTGCCAGCAGCTGGGTGGGGGCAATCATAAACTACAATGAGCAGTTCTTC
TRBD2 | TRBJ2-4 | - | TRBV2 | CASSRTSGGNIQYF | TGTGCCAGCAGCCGGACTAGCGGAGGAAACATTCAGTACTTC
TRBD1 | TRBJ1-1 | - | TRBV30 | CAWDRDTEAFF | TGTGCCTGGGACAGGGACACTGAAGCTTTCTTT
TRBD1 | TRBJ1-1 | - | TRBV9 | CASSVGRTGSTEAFF | TGTGCCAGCAGCGTAGGGAGGACAGGGTCCACTGAAGCTTTCTTT
TRBD1 | TRBJ1-2 | - | TRBV7-8 | CASSLAGQDPGYGYTF | TGTGCCAGCAGCTTAGCGGGACAGGACCCGGGCTATGGCTACACCTTC
TRBD1 | TRBJ1-5 | - | TRBV30 | CAWGVGRDRKGTVTQPQHF | TGTGCCTGGGGCGTTGGGCGGGACAGAAAAGGGACGGTGACTCAGCCCCAGCATTTT
TRBD2 | TRBJ2-1 | - | TRBV4-3 | CASSHRRGGFNEQFF | TGCGCCAGCAGCCATCGGCGGGGGGGTTTCAATGAGCAGTTCTTC
- | TRBJ2-1 | - | TRBV12-5 | CASGLGLTDEQFF | TGTGCTAGTGGTTTGGGACTTACGGATGAGCAGTTCTTC
TRBD1 | TRBJ1-2 | - | TRBV29-1 | CSVQGDYGYTF | TGCAGCGTCCAGGGGGACTATGGCTACACCTTC
TRBD1 | TRBJ1-6 | - | TRBV28 | CASSPGQDNSPLHF | TGTGCCAGCAGTCCCGGACAGGATAATTCACCCCTCCACTTT
TRBD1 | TRBJ2-5 | - | TRBV3-1/TRBV3-2 | CASSQEGTGLQETQYF | TGTGCCAGCAGCCAAGAGGGGACAGGACTTCAAGAGACCCAGTACTTC
TRBD1 | TRBJ2-1 | once | TRBV6-5 | CALGRTGEFF | TGTGCCCTCGGGCGAACAGGGGAGTTCTTC
TRBD1 | TRBJ1-1 | - | TRBV19 | CASSMGDSEAFF | TGTGCCAGTAGTATGGGGGACAGTGAAGCTTTCTTT
- | TRBJ1-6 | - | TRBV7-2 | CASSLARGNNSPLHF | TGTGCCAGCAGCTTAGCTAGGGGGAACAATTCACCCCTCCACTTT
- | TRBJ2-7 | - | TRBV4-2 | CASSQDPGSSYEQYF | TGTGCCAGCAGCCAAGATCCAGGGTCCTCCTACGAGCAGTACTTC
- | TRBJ1-2 | - | TRBV15 | CATSRTAGANYGYTF | TGTGCCACCAGCAGAACGGCAGGGGCGAACTATGGCTACACCTTC
TRBD1 | TRBJ2-5 | - | TRBV19 | CASSIGPGGRETQYF | TGTGCCAGTAGTATTGGGCCAGGGGGCCGGGAGACCCAGTACTTC
- | TRBJ1-2 | - | TRBV7-8 | CASSLGRQGYGYTF | TGTGCCAGCAGCTTAGGGCGGCAGGGCTATGGCTACACCTTC
TRBD1 | TRBJ1-2 | - | TRBV6-6 | CASSNRDRADGYTF | TGTGCCAGCAGTAACCGGGACAGGGCCGATGGCTACACCTTC
- | TRBJ1-5 | few | TRBV5-6 | CASSTWGSSNQPQHF | TGTGCCAGCAGTACCTGGGGCAGTAGCAATCAGCCCCAGCATTTT